The sequence of this T cell receptor beta chain was determined in a study of blood T cell repertoires in COVID-19. Generated by immunoSEQ multiplex PCR, the TCRdb table keeps only in-frame clones and is missing some. The profile shows fewer than 300,000 clones, approximately 85% of them singletons. The length of the CDR3 is 17 residues. The chain carries TRBV21-1 and TRBJ2-7; the D call TRBD2 from the table was never checked on the DNA. TRBV21-1 is reported as a pseudogene. This clonotype was sampled from a woman in her 30s who had recovered from COVID-19. Sequenced: PBMCs or T cells enriched from blood (not recorded which). CDR3 loop: CASNVGDIAGDKYEQYF. The CDR3 region has the DNA TGTGCCAGCAACGTGGGAGATATAGCGGGAGATAAGTACGAGCAGTACTTC.